The next 16 T cell receptor beta chains were all read from a single sample in a study of a mutant IDH1 vaccine in newly diagnosed glioma. The sample's time point: week 5, during vaccination. Vaccination used 300 ug of mutant IDH1 20-mer peptide per dose, with topical imiquimod. Sequencing was performed with immunoSEQ multiplex PCR; in TCRdb, only in-frame clones are kept and a portion is missing. This repertoire shows around 25,000 clones, 65% to 85% found once; its top ten account for 6% to 8.5%. Antigens for these TCRs are unknown. Source: PBMCs, taken from a glioma patient whose treatment included an IDH1 peptide vaccine. The receptors here all came from a man aged 35-49 years with glioma. Some clones in this sample may be carry-over from other donors' samples.

The chain has TRBV12-5 and TRBJ2-1; 10 nucleotides agree with TRBD2. V lost 0 bases to trimming and J lost 6 bases; unmatched junction nucleotides: 8. Germline lookup yields CDR1 LGHNT and CDR2 FRNRAP. CDR3 size: 17 residues. In DNA form, the CDR3 reads TGTGCTAGTGGTTTGGTACTAGCGGGGCTAGGTGGCAATGAGCAGTTCTTC. It encodes CASGLVLAGLGGNEQFF.

J is TRBJ2-3 and V is TRBV6-1; TRBD2 matches 10 bases. Germline CDR1 and CDR2: MNHNS and SASEGT. This CDR3 is 15 amino acids long. The junction had 1 base not matched to a gene; V was cut back by 2 bases and J by 2 bases. CDR3 sequence (DNA): TGTGCCAGCAGTGAACTAGCGGGGGACACAGATACGCAGTATTTT. Translating it yields CASSELAGDTDTQYF.

The chain combines TRBV5-1 with TRBJ1-4; no clear D. Trimming took off 5 bases at V and 3 bases at J, with 14 bases between the two ends. Germline V gives CDR1 SGHRS, CDR2 YFSETQ. The CDR3 sequence is 15 residues long. Written as DNA, the CDR3 is TGCGCCAGCAGAACCCCAGGAGCTTCTAATGAAAAACTGTTTTTT. Translation gives CASRTPGASNEKLFF.

This chain uses TRBV10-3 with TRBJ2-7, with TRBD2 identical over 8 bases. Germline V CDR1 and CDR2: ENHRY, SYGVKD. The trim removed 4 bases at V and 0 bases at J, leaving 2 bases unmatched. This CDR3 is built from 14 residues. As DNA, the CDR3 is TGTGCCATCAGTGCGCGGGGGGACTCCTACGAGCAGTACTTC. Translated: CAISARGDSYEQYF.

The chain carries TRBV18 and TRBJ2-7; D might be TRBD2 (5 bases). CDR1 is KGHSH, CDR2 LQKENI, per germline. V was shortened by 3 bases and J by 6 bases, with 12 bases between the two germline ends. The CDR3 length is 13 residues. For the CDR3, the DNA is TGTGCCAGCTCACCGGGGAGCTCCGGCGAGCAGTACTTC. Protein product: CASSPGSSGEQYF.

This clone showed up just once. The V call is TRBV7-9, the J call TRBJ2-1, with 10 bases lining up with TRBD1. The CDR3 totals 17 residues. Looked up from germline, CDR1 is SEHNR and CDR2 is FQNEAQ (reference sequence). With 6 bases clipped from V and 7 bases from J, the junction kept 15 bases outside the gene matches. CDR3 DNA: TGTGCCAGCAGTGTGGACAGGGGCCGACAGGGGGCAAATGAGCAGTTCTTC. It is translated as CASSVDRGRQGANEQFF.

The chain uses TRBV6-5 and TRBJ1-4; no firm D call. Trimming took off 0 bases at V and 7 bases at J, with 6 bases between the two ends. CDR3 length equals 13 residues. The germline V gene encodes CDR1 MNHEY and CDR2 SVGAGI. CDR3 bases: TGTGCCAGCAGTTACTCGAACGGTGAAAAACTGTTTTTT. Encoded protein: CASSYSNGEKLFF.

This clone was seen a single time. The chain uses TRBV6-1 and TRBJ1-5, with 10 positions matching TRBD1. The germline gives CDR1 MNHNS, CDR2 SASEGT. The ends lost 8 bases at V and 5 bases at J; junction bases unmatched: 9. The CDR3 contains 15 residues. The CDR3 nucleotides read TGTGCCAGCTTCCGGGACAGGGGTGGGGATCAGCCCCAGCATTTT. It is translated as CASFRDRGGDQPQHF.

V is TRBV11-3 and J is TRBJ2-2, with TRBD1 identical over 7 bases. The CDR3 is made up of 16 amino acids. V dropped 5 bases and J dropped 4; count of bases not matched to a gene: 10. CDR1 SGHNT and CDR2 YENEEA come from the germline V gene. The CDR3 region has the DNA TGTGCCAGCAGCCCGGATTCGGGACAGACCACCGGGGAGCTGTTTTTT. Amino acids: CASSPDSGQTTGELFF.

The genes are TRBV6-1 and TRBJ2-7; 9 nucleotides agree with TRBD2. Trimming removed 9 bases from V and 3 bases from J; junction bases left unmatched: 12. The CDR3 extends over 15 amino acids. Germline-derived CDR1 and CDR2 are MNHNS and SASEGT. CDR3 in amino acids: CASSDPGLASYEQYF. The CDR3 region has the DNA TGTGCCAGTAGCGATCCGGGACTAGCTAGCTACGAGCAGTACTTC.

This chain connects TRBV7-2 to TRBJ1-1; D may be TRBD1 (6 bases). Germline V gene data show CDR1 as SGHTA and CDR2 as FQGNSA. The CDR3 totals 14 residues. Trimming removed 4 bases from V and 5 bases from J, with 14 bases in between. CDR3 nucleotides: TGTGCCAGCAGCTCCTTGGGGGGGCGAACTGAAGCTTTCTTT. This translates into CASSSLGGRTEAFF.

The count of this clone is one. The V and J genes are TRBV10-3 and TRBJ2-1; the match to TRBD2 covers 7 bases. V lost 3 bases, J lost 5 bases, and 10 bases stayed unmatched. The CDR3 covers 16 residues. Germline CDR1 is ENHRY and CDR2 is SYGVKD. In DNA, the CDR3 is TGTGCCATCAGTGATCCCCCCCGGGGGGTCGACAATGAGCAGTTCTTC. Protein product: CAISDPPRGVDNEQFF.

The chain couples TRBV29-1 to TRBJ2-1; TRBD2 matches 9 bases. The V gene end was trimmed by 3 bases and the J gene end by 10 bases; junction bases not matched to a gene: 4. Germline values: CDR1 SQVTM, CDR2 ANQGSEA. CDR3 length: 12 amino acids. The CDR3 spells CSVDLRGGEQFF. The CDR3 DNA reads TGCAGCGTTGATTTGCGGGGGGGAGAGCAGTTCTTC.

This rearrangement joins TRBV5-4 to TRBJ1-4; 9 bases map to TRBD1. Trimming removed 4 bases from V and 4 bases from J; junction bases left unmatched: 5. CDR3 length: 15 amino acids. The germline V gene encodes CDR1 SGHNT and CDR2 YYREEE (reference sequence). The CDR3 here is CASSQGQGINEKLFF. CDR3 nucleotides: TGTGCCAGCAGCCAGGGACAGGGCATTAATGAAAAACTGTTTTTT.

The gene calls are TRBV5-1 and TRBJ2-5; D may correspond to TRBD1 or TRBD2 (5 bases each). Germline CDR1 is SGHRS and CDR2 is YFSETQ. V lost 0 bases, J lost 5 bases, and 14 bases lay in between. This CDR3 contains 15 residues. Here the CDR3 reads CASSLAGTARETQYF. The CDR3 DNA reads TGCGCCAGCAGCTTGGCCGGGACGGCCCGGGAGACCCAGTACTTC.

The chain is built from TRBV5-1 and TRBJ1-2; the D gene is possibly TRBD1 (5 bases). This CDR3 is built from 15 residues. V was pared by 4 bases and J by 2 bases, with 15 bases between. Germline V gives CDR1 SGHRS, CDR2 YFSETQ. CDR3 DNA: TGCGCCAGCAGCCCGTCCAGGGTTGAGAACTATGGCTACACCTTC. Its protein is CASSPSRVENYGYTF.